There are a few counts of the clone carrying this T cell receptor beta chain. Its antigen is currently unknown. Germline CDR1 reads MRHNA; CDR2 reads SNTAGT. Trimming stripped 3 bases from V and 4 bases from J, with 12 bases between. The CDR3 extends over 14 amino acids. This specimen belongs to a study of T cells in Graves' hyperthyroidism and ophthalmopathy. Overall study context: The blood sample was taken at first diagnosis, before treatment began.

TCR beta CDR3 regions were amplified from RNA transcripts. The HTBI primer set served for first-round RT-PCR of the TCR CDR3. TCRdb independently ran MiXCR on the multiplex PCR reads; one entry per CDR3 protein. This table has hundreds of thousands of distinct CDR3 sequences, roughly 17% appearing once. Study findings and constraints: Blood also held most thyroid clonotypes expanded beyond 0.001.

Uncontrolled infection, other autoimmune disease, pregnancy or lactation barred patients from enrollment. An approximately 10 ml volume of fresh peripheral blood provided the PBMCs. This clonotype was sampled from a woman in her twenties or thirties with Graves' hyperthyroidism. Sequenced: blood. The rearrangement links TRBV6-4 to TRBJ1-2, with D possibly matching TRBD1 (5 bases). CDR3 loop: CASSEWGYGYGYTF. The CDR3 nucleotides are TGTGCCAGCAGTGAGTGGGGGTACGGCTATGGCTACACCTTC.